This T cell receptor beta chain was captured by sequencing in a study of T cell responses to AZD1222 COVID-19 vaccine. Comment on this clone: What it recognizes is unknown.

Profiled with immunoSEQ multiplex PCR; TCRdb holds only in-frame clones, not every one. The sample has fewer than 150,000 clones, 85% to 90% seen once. Study observations and caveats: Seropositivity was recorded at baseline in only a handful of AZD1222 recipients. Clonal diversity was possibly underestimated, and white British individuals and females predominated among donors. A reported finding is that nearly half of spike-specific TCRs target unmutated variant regions. Spike-wide vaccine-associated CD4 TCRs dominated at 160-218 and 743-854.

In germline, CDR1 is LNHDA, CDR2 SQIVND (reference sequence). CDR3 length equals 13 residues. Trimming removed 5 bases from V and 0 bases from J, with 7 bases in between. The sequencing here drew on peripheral blood, taken 28 days after the second AZD1222 dose. The receptor comes from an adult who received the AZD1222 COVID-19 vaccine. The chain couples TRBV19 to TRBJ1-1; maybe TRBD1 (6 bases). This chain's CDR3 is CASSYRVNTEAFF. The CDR3 DNA sequence: TGTGCCAGTAGTTACAGGGTGAACACTGAAGCTTTCTTT. The entire variable domain, with the rest obtained from reference TRBV19 and TRBJ1-1, is as follows: DGGITQSPKYLFRKEGQNVTLSCEQNLNHDAMYWYRQDPGQGLRLIYYSQIVNDFQKGDIAEGYSVSREKKESFPLTVTSAQKNPTAFYLCASSYRVNTEAFFGQGTRLTVV.